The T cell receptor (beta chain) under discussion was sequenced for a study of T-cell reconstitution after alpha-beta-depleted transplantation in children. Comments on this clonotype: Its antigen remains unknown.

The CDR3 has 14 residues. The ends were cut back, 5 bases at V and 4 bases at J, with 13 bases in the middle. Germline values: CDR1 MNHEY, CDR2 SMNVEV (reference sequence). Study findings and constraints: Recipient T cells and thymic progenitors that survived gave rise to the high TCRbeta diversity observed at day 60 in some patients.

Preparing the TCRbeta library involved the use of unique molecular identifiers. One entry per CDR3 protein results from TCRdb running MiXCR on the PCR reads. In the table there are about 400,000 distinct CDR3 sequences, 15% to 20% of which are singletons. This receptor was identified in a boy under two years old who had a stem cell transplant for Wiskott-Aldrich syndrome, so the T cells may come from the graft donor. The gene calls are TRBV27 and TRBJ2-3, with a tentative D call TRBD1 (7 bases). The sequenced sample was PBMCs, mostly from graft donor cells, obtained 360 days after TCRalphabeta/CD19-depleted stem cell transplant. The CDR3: CASSETGEADTQYF. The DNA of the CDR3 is TGTGCCAGCAGTGAAACAGGGGAGGCAGATACGCAGTATTTT.